Each of the 10 T cell receptor beta chains below was sequenced from the same sample in a study of T cell changes during pregnancy in multiple sclerosis. Profiled with immunoSEQ multiplex PCR; TCRdb holds only in-frame clones, not every one. This sample carries 50,000 to 65,000 clones, about 90% of them seen once, and the ten largest clones take 6% to 7.5%. The sample was peripheral blood, taken in the third trimester of pregnancy. All receptors come from a female donor in good health, enrolled as a control in a pregnancy study.

The chain employs TRBV16 and TRBJ1-2; D is undetermined. Germline values: CDR1 KGHSY, CDR2 FQNENV. The CDR3 has 14 amino acids. V lost 6 bases to trimming and J lost 1 base, with 12 bases between them. CDR3 loop: CASRLVEGNYGYTF. Here the CDR3 DNA reads TGTGCCAGCAGACTAGTCGAGGGTAACTATGGCTACACCTTC. The complete variable domain, with remaining parts taken from reference TRBV16 and TRBJ1-2, reads GEEVAQTPKHLVRGEGQKAKLYCAPIKGHSYVFWYQQVLKNEFKFLISFQNENVFDETGMPKERFSAKCLPNSPCSLEIQATKLEDSAVYFCASRLVEGNYGYTFGSGTRLTVV.

The V and J genes are TRBV4-1 and TRBJ2-3; tentatively, D is TRBD2 (5 bases). Germline V gene data show CDR1 as MGHRA and CDR2 as YSYEKL. CDR3 length: 16 residues. Trimming shortened V by 8 bases and J by 2 bases, and 20 bases separated the two germline ends. The CDR3 region has the DNA TGCGCCAGCGCGAGAACCCGGGAATACCCCACAGATACGCAGTATTTT. Encoded protein: CASARTREYPTDTQYF.

This chain joins TRBV11-3 and TRBJ1-1; D is possibly TRBD1 (6 bases). This CDR3 has 15 amino acids. V dropped 1 base and J dropped 4 bases, with 13 bases sitting between them. Germline values: CDR1 SGHNT, CDR2 YENEEA. CDR3 residues: CASSLGGTTGTEAFF. The CDR3 DNA follows: TGTGCCAGCAGCTTAGGGGGGACAACGGGCACTGAAGCTTTCTTT.

V usage is TRBV2 and J usage is TRBJ1-2; the match to TRBD1 covers 10 bases. The J segment lost 4 bases and the V segment lost 10 bases, leaving 6 bases of the junction unmatched. This CDR3 is built from 13 residues. CDR1 is SNHLY, CDR2 FYNNEI, per germline. CDR3 sequence: CATETGGGYGYTF. The CDR3 DNA reads as TGTGCCACCGAGACAGGGGGCGGCTATGGCTACACCTTC.

The chain is built from TRBV19 and TRBJ2-2; TRBD1 agrees at 8 bases. Germline CDR1 LNHDA, CDR2 SQIVND (reference sequence). CDR3 length equals 13 residues. The V and J ends lost 6 bases and 8 bases, in that order; junction bases with no gene match: 5. The CDR3 DNA is TGTGCCAGTAGCGGGACAGGCCGGGGGGAGCTGTTTTTT. The encoded protein is CASSGTGRGELFF.

The chain recombines TRBV27 with TRBJ2-7, with D possibly being TRBD2 (6 bases). Germline V lookup: CDR1 MNHEY, CDR2 SMNVEV (reference sequence). V was cut by 3 bases and J by 5 bases, with 11 bases left in between. This CDR3 contains 13 residues. The chain's CDR3 is CASSLTGVNEQYF. CDR3 coding DNA: TGTGCCAGCAGTTTGACGGGGGTCAACGAGCAGTACTTC.

This chain connects TRBV5-1 to TRBJ2-2; 10 bases agree with TRBD2. This CDR3 spans 16 amino acids. Trimming cost V 0 bases and J 5 bases; bases outside gene matches: 4. Germline loops: CDR1 SGHRS, CDR2 YFSETQ. CDR3 DNA sequence: TGCGCCAGCAGCTTGGCAGCGGGGGGGGCGACCGGGGAGCTGTTTTTT. Its protein is CASSLAAGGATGELFF.

This clone was counted once. The rearrangement joins TRBV19 to TRBJ1-5; possible D gene TRBD1, 5 bases. Germline CDR1 is LNHDA and CDR2 is SQIVND (reference sequence). This CDR3 spans 13 amino acids. V shed 4 bases and J shed 7 bases, with 11 bases lying between them. CDR3 sequence (DNA): TGTGCCAGTAGTAACAGGCCCAGCCAGCCCCAGCATTTT. It encodes CASSNRPSQPQHF.

J is TRBJ1-1 and V is TRBV9; D is ambiguous. Germline CDR1 is SGDLS and CDR2 is YYNGEE. This CDR3 spans 15 amino acids. The V gene lost 0 bases and the J gene lost 1 base, with 10 bases spanning the gap. CDR3 residues: CASSVDPSGNTEAFF. The DNA for the CDR3 is TGTGCCAGCAGCGTAGACCCCTCGGGGAACACTGAAGCTTTCTTT.

This clone was found a few times. The V gene is TRBV9, the J gene TRBJ1-1, with TRBD1 identical over 9 bases. From germline, CDR1 is SGDLS and CDR2 YYNGEE. The CDR3 consists of 15 residues. Trimming at V came to 6 bases and at J to 7 bases, leaving 13 bases not matched to a gene. This CDR3 is CASNQEPGTGREAFF. In DNA, the CDR3 is TGTGCCAGCAATCAAGAACCCGGGACAGGGCGTGAAGCTTTCTTT.